A selection of T cell receptor beta chains follows, all from one sample in a study of regulatory T cells in long-lasting Graves disease. MiXCR, applied by TCRdb to the multiplex PCR reads, yields one record per CDR3 protein. The sample records some 350,000 distinct CDR3 sequences, 15% to 20% being singletons. A further study also used this sample, focusing on T cells in Graves' hyperthyroidism and ophthalmopathy.

The material was peripheral blood mononuclear cells (PBMCs), obtained at new diagnosis, from a patient treated with antithyroid drugs. Receptor source: a woman under 30 with Graves disease. Each CDR3 is given without its conserved first and last residue. Clone size is not always given. Where it is, it says once, few, many or a class for expanded clones.

j_gene | abundance | v_gene | CDR3aa
. | many | TRBV2 | ASSEPGLGVETQY
TRBJ2-1 | many | TRBV12-3/TRBV12-4 | ASSLWTGGTGGPGDEQF
TRBJ2-3 | . | TRBV5-1 | ASSWGGDVTDTQY
TRBJ1-2 | many | TRBV20-1 | SAADPTDGYT
TRBJ1-2 | . | TRBV4-1 | ASSQTLSLTGGDGYT
TRBJ1-1 | many | TRBV13 | ASSQGQEEAF
TRBJ2-7 | many | TRBV28 | ASSSLFFYPYEQY
TRBJ1-2 | . | TRBV27 | ASSWGGANYGYT
TRBJ1-2 | many | TRBV12-3/TRBV12-4 | ASSPRQFGYT
TRBJ2-1 | many | TRBV2 | ATSSGSYNEQF
TRBJ2-1 | many | TRBV10-3 | AISETTSGSRHEQF
TRBJ2-1 | many | TRBV28 | ASSLTSPKF
TRBJ2-1 | . | TRBV6-1 | ASSKSGLAGSYDYNEQF
TRBJ1-3 | few | TRBV5-6 | ASSRMVGGNTIY
TRBJ1-1 | . | TRBV20-1 | SAPGPIEAF
TRBJ2-7 | . | TRBV7-8 | ASSLRVPYEQY
TRBJ2-2 | many | TRBV12-3/TRBV12-4 | ASSAQLAPFAGELF
TRBJ2-1 | . | TRBV27 | ASSPLRNNEQF
TRBJ2-7 | many | TRBV20-1 | SARTGSSYEQY
TRBJ1-5 | few | TRBV7-9 | ASSPEVSNQPQH
TRBJ1-2 | many | TRBV27 | ASKTGEGSYGYT
TRBJ2-1 | . | TRBV3-1 | ASSHMGTSGIGSSYNEQF
TRBJ2-7 | many | TRBV18 | ASSPKNEQY
TRBJ2-6 | many | TRBV5-1 | ASSLRTGDSGANVLT
TRBJ1-5 | few | TRBV4-1 | ASSQTTAHSNQPQH
TRBJ1-1 | few | TRBV5-1 | ASCPGLANTEAF
TRBJ1-4 | . | TRBV7-6 | ASSPGGVGEKLF
TRBJ2-5 | few | TRBV5-1 | ASKPTSGGIQETQY
TRBJ2-5 | many | TRBV3-1 | ASSQDRANRDQETQY
TRBJ2-3 | . | TRBV30 | AGETGGGTDTQY
TRBJ1-5 | . | TRBV19 | ASSQRYSNQPQH
TRBJ1-5 | . | TRBV10-2 | ASSSWNSQGLSQPQH
TRBJ1-2 | many | TRBV28 | ASSAAPSATGLRTYGYT
TRBJ2-5 | many | TRBV28 | ASSKGETQY
TRBJ1-6 | . | TRBV29-1 | SVEDRGGGGSPLH
TRBJ2-2 | many | TRBV28 | ASSLEELF
TRBJ1-6 | . | TRBV12-3/TRBV12-4 | ASSLLASSPLH
TRBJ2-7 | many | TRBV20-1 | SARDVIAGGPEEQY
TRBJ2-1 | many | TRBV10-3 | AISGAGGNEQF
TRBJ2-7 | many | TRBV4-1 | ASSQDVMAAGEQY
TRBJ1-1 | few | TRBV29-1 | SVSDRTNTEAF
TRBJ2-3 | many | TRBV28 | ASGPIRKKDTQY
TRBJ1-1 | many | TRBV30 | AWSGRGVQTEAF
TRBJ1-1 | many | TRBV3-1 | ASSQRDSHTEAF